This T cell receptor (beta chain) was identified in a study of shared clonotypes between healthy human individuals. Positively selected for CCR7, the CD45RO-negative cells used as naive CD8 cells excluded terminally differentiated effector memory CD45RA+ cells. Original handling: ImmunoSEQ supplied junction-only sequences lacking quality scores, so filtering was different. Here immunoSEQ multiplex PCR was the method, and the copy in TCRdb shows in-frame clones only, minus some. V and J calls and clone size come straight from that table; D and trimming were deduced from the DNA. The sample has about 2 million clones; 85% to 95% are singletons. This clone was counted once. Its target is unknown. General study findings and limits: Shared clonotypes: roughly 4.7% naive CD4, approximately 3.4% naive CD8, about 2.2% memory CD4, roughly 0.4% memory CD8. Represented genetic and exposure-history diversity was restricted by having few donors.

V shed 2 bases and J 1 base; nucleotides not matched to a gene: 4. Germline V gene sequence: CDR1 LGHNA, CDR2 YNFKEQ. The CDR3 covers 16 residues. This sequence was found in a man between 18 and 35 years old in good health. The chain recombines TRBV4-2 with TRBJ2-2, with TRBD1 identical over 7 bases. The sample taken for sequencing was naive CD8+ T cells sorted from blood. CDR3 protein: CASSQTGQMNTGELFF. CDR3 in DNA: TGTGCCAGCAGCCAAACGGGACAGATGAACACCGGGGAGCTGTTTTTT.